These 30 T cell receptor beta chains were all obtained from the same sample, sequenced in a study of cytomegalovirus exposure and HLA in healthy donors. Repertoires were generated with immunoSEQ multiplex PCR, while TCRdb's copy carries only in-frame clones and drops some. This table has about 340,000 clones, 86% appearing once. Sequencing was performed on PBMCs. The receptors derive from a woman between 18 and 29 years old in good health and CMV-seronegative.

V gene TRBV12-5 combines with J gene TRBJ1-1, with unresolved D. The V gene lost 6 bases and the J gene lost 11 bases, with 19 bases spanning the gap. The length of the CDR3 is 13 residues. Germline values: CDR1 LGHNT, CDR2 FRNRAP. The CDR3 nucleotides are TGTGCTAGTGGGGTCTCGGGAGCCCAAGAGGCTTTCTTT. Translation: CASGVSGAQEAFF.

The rearrangement uses TRBV5-6 and TRBJ2-2, with D possibly being TRBD2 (6 bases). With 2 bases removed from V and 2 bases from J, the gap between germline ends came to 10 bases. Germline V gene lookup returns CDR1 SGHDT and CDR2 YYEEEE. This CDR3 spans 15 amino acids. The CDR3 spells CASSLLGGNTGELFF. The DNA of the CDR3 is TGTGCCAGCAGCTTATTGGGGGGAAACACCGGGGAGCTGTTTTTT.

This chain uses TRBV6-5 with TRBJ1-1; TRBD1 is a possible D gene (5 bases). Germline CDR1 is MNHEY and CDR2 is SVGAGI. The CDR3 has 11 amino acids. V shed 8 bases and J shed 6 bases, with 10 bases lying between them. CDR3 coding DNA: TGTGCCAGCGCGCAGGGTTCTGAAGCTTTCTTT. Its protein product is CASAQGSEAFF.

The gene calls are TRBV27 and TRBJ1-1; 7 nucleotides agree with TRBD1. The CDR3 is made up of 15 amino acids. The V gene end was trimmed by 5 bases and the J gene end by 3 bases; junction bases not matched to a gene: 9. Germline loops: CDR1 MNHEY, CDR2 SMNVEV (reference sequence). The CDR3: CASSPHRGTDTEAFF. DNA of the CDR3: TGTGCCAGCAGTCCCCACAGGGGCACGGACACTGAAGCTTTCTTT.

This clone was seen just once. This chain connects TRBV4-3 to TRBJ2-7, with 7 bases aligning to TRBD1. Germline V lookup: CDR1 LGHNA, CDR2 YSLEER. The V gene end was trimmed by 4 bases and the J gene end by 0 bases; junction bases not matched to a gene: 3. The CDR3 spans 14 residues. DNA for the CDR3: TGCGCCAGCAGCCTCTGGGACAGCTCCTACGAGCAGTACTTC. It specifies CASSLWDSSYEQYF.

V gene TRBV5-6 combines with J gene TRBJ2-7; D possibly corresponds to TRBD2 (6 bases). Germline V gene sequence: CDR1 SGHDT, CDR2 YYEEEE. V lost 4 bases, J lost 2 bases, and 13 bases lay in between. This CDR3 has 14 residues. CDR3 sequence reads: CASSPAGSPYEQYF. Here the CDR3 DNA reads TGTGCCAGCAGCCCCGCGGGGTCCCCCTACGAGCAGTACTTC.

The sample holds one count of this clone. The chain's CDR3 is CASSSTGETNEKLFF. The CDR3 DNA reads as TGTGCCAGCAGCTCTACAGGGGAGACTAATGAAAAACTGTTTTTT. The V call is TRBV13, the J call TRBJ1-4; the match to TRBD1 covers 7 bases. The ends lost 4 bases at V and 2 bases at J; junction bases unmatched: 4. There are 15 residues in the CDR3. CDR1 is PRHDT and CDR2 is FYEKMQ in the germline V gene (reference sequence).

The chain joins TRBV7-2 to TRBJ2-5, with TRBD2 as a possible D gene (5 bases). Germline V gives CDR1 SGHTA, CDR2 FQGNSA. The CDR3 has 15 amino acids. Trimming pared 5 bases from V and 5 bases from J, leaving 18 bases between. The CDR3 region has the DNA TGTGCCAGCAGCCCAGAGGGCCGCAGGAGGGAGACCCAGTACTTC. This gives the protein CASSPEGRRRETQYF.

J is TRBJ2-2 and V is TRBV7-9; 8 bases map to TRBD1. V gave up 5 bases and J gave up 2 bases; unmatched junction bases: 7. The CDR3 runs to 16 residues. From germline, CDR1 is SEHNR and CDR2 FQNEAQ (reference sequence). The CDR3 sequence: CASSQGGQGNTGELFF. CDR3 bases: TGTGCCAGCAGCCAGGGCGGACAGGGAAACACCGGGGAGCTGTTTTTT.

The CDR3 reads CASSLTRGHSGNTIYF. For the CDR3, the DNA is TGTGCCAGCAGCCTGACTAGGGGGCACTCTGGAAACACCATATATTTT. The V call is TRBV9, the J call TRBJ1-3, with TRBD1 matching 7 bases. Germline CDR1 and CDR2: SGDLS and YYNGEE. The CDR3 loop spans 16 amino acids. V was pared by 4 bases and J by 0 bases, with 7 bases of the junction left unmatched.

The rearrangement links TRBV30 to TRBJ2-5; 8 bases map to TRBD2. V trimming: 0 bases; J trimming: 3 bases; junction bases outside the gene matches: 0. The CDR3 is 13 amino acids. Germline V gene sequence: CDR1 GTSNPN, CDR2 SVGIG (reference sequence). The CDR3 nucleotides are TGTGCCTGGAGTGTACTAGCGGAAGAGACCCAGTACTTC. Translated, it gives CAWSVLAEETQYF.

The chain has TRBV6-1 and TRBJ2-7, with TRBD2 identical over 13 bases. Germline V CDR1 and CDR2: MNHNS, SASEGT. The CDR3 sequence is 15 residues long. J lost 2 bases, V lost 6 bases, and 4 bases had no gene match. The CDR3: CASRPGLAGAYEQYF. The CDR3 DNA sequence: TGTGCCAGCAGGCCCGGACTAGCGGGGGCCTACGAGCAGTACTTC.

This chain links TRBV2 with TRBJ2-3; tentative D call: TRBD2 (6 bases). The CDR3 covers 16 residues. Trimming cost V 0 bases and J 4 bases, with 14 bases left between them. Germline CDR1 and CDR2: SNHLY and FYNNEI. This CDR3 is CASSEARPGVPDTQYF. CDR3 DNA: TGTGCCAGCAGTGAAGCGCGACCGGGAGTCCCAGATACGCAGTATTTT.

The chain combines TRBV6-1 with TRBJ1-5; TRBD1 might be the D (5 bases). This CDR3 comprises 17 residues. CDR1 and CDR2 (germline): MNHNS, SASEGT. V was shortened by 1 base and J by 4 bases, with 17 bases between the two germline ends. For the CDR3, the DNA is TGTGCCAGCAGTGAAGGGGGCATTGTTGAGCCGAATCAGCCCCAGCATTTT. It codes for CASSEGGIVEPNQPQHF.

The V call is TRBV29-1, the J call TRBJ1-4, with D possibly being TRBD1 (5 bases). The CDR3 runs to 13 residues. V lost 7 bases to trimming and J lost 8 bases, with 17 bases between them. Germline V lookup: CDR1 SQVTM, CDR2 ANQGSEA. The DNA of the CDR3 is TGCAGCGGTCACGGGTGGGGGGGAGAAAAACTGTTTTTT. Translated: CSGHGWGGEKLFF. The variable domain in full, with the rest retrieved from reference TRBV29-1 and TRBJ1-4, is SAVISQKPSRDICQRGTSLTIQCQVDSQVTMMFWYRQQPGQSLTLIATANQGSEATYESGFVIDKFPISRPNLTFSTLTVSNMSPEDSSIYLCSGHGWGGEKLFFGSGTQLSVL.

The chain is built from TRBV7-2 and TRBJ2-7; the D gene is possibly TRBD1 (5 bases). The CDR3 spans 14 residues. Germline CDR1 and CDR2: SGHTA and FQGNSA. V was cut by 6 bases and J by 2 bases, with 14 bases left in between. As DNA, the CDR3 is TGTGCCAGCAGAGGATCGACAGTCACCTACGAGCAGTACTTC. Its translation: CASRGSTVTYEQYF.

The V call is TRBV7-2, the J call TRBJ1-2; D is possibly TRBD1 (6 bases). Trimming shortened V by 6 bases and J by 7 bases, and 18 bases separated the two germline ends. The CDR3 runs to 14 residues. The germline V gene encodes CDR1 SGHTA and CDR2 FQGNSA. The CDR3 sequence: CASRKEAGAGGYTF. The CDR3 region has the DNA TGTGCCAGCAGGAAAGAAGCAGGGGCAGGTGGCTACACCTTC.

The V call is TRBV27, the J call TRBJ2-1, with 11 positions matching TRBD2. Germline V CDR1 and CDR2: MNHEY, SMNVEV (reference sequence). The junction had 0 bases not matched to a gene; V was cut back by 3 bases and J by 2 bases. This CDR3 region has 15 residues. CDR3 residues: CASSFSGRAYNEQFF. CDR3 sequence (DNA): TGTGCCAGCAGTTTTAGCGGGAGGGCCTACAATGAGCAGTTCTTC.

The rearrangement uses TRBV25-1 and TRBJ2-7; no firm D call. Germline assignment: CDR1 MGHDK and CDR2 SYGVNS. The V end was cut by 5 bases, the J end by 1 base, with 3 bases between. The CDR3 sequence is 11 residues long. CDR3 DNA sequence: TGTGCCAGCAGTCTTTCCTACGAGCAGTACTTC. It translates to CASSLSYEQYF.

V gene TRBV6-1 combines with J gene TRBJ1-2, with D perhaps TRBD1 (6 bases). The CDR3 covers 14 residues. V dropped 8 bases and J dropped 8 bases, with 21 bases sitting between them. Germline CDR1 and CDR2: MNHNS and SASEGT. The CDR3 spells CASAHRDYGTGYTF. The CDR3 DNA follows: TGTGCCAGCGCCCACAGGGATTATGGTACGGGCTACACCTTC.

V is TRBV7-9 and J is TRBJ2-7; maybe TRBD2 (5 bases). Deletions cut 5 bases from V and 0 bases from J, with 11 bases between. Germline loops: CDR1 SEHNR, CDR2 FQNEAQ (reference sequence). The CDR3 spans 14 residues. This chain's CDR3 is CASSPTGISYEQYF. The DNA for the CDR3 is TGTGCCAGCAGCCCGACCGGGATCTCCTACGAGCAGTACTTC.

This clone was seen more than once but under ten times. The chain is built from TRBV12-5 and TRBJ1-2; TRBD1 matches 9 bases. The CDR3 covers 15 residues. In germline, CDR1 is LGHNT, CDR2 FRNRAP. V was clipped by 6 bases and J by 3 bases; unmatched bases: 8. The CDR3 DNA reads as TGTGCTAGTGGGGGGGACAGGGTCCCTGACTATGGCTACACCTTC. Translation gives CASGGDRVPDYGYTF.

The rearrangement links TRBV10-3 to TRBJ2-7, with D possibly matching TRBD1 (6 bases). Germline V gives CDR1 ENHRY, CDR2 SYGVKD. V was cut by 4 bases and J by 1 base, with 11 bases left in between. The CDR3 has 14 residues. The CDR3 is CAISAGVASYEQYF. The DNA for the CDR3 is TGTGCCATCAGTGCAGGGGTTGCATCCTACGAGCAGTACTTC.

The chain uses TRBV27 and TRBJ2-1, with 8 bases lining up with TRBD2. The germline CDR1 and CDR2 sequences are MNHEY and SMNVEV (reference sequence). This CDR3 contains 15 residues. The J segment lost 3 bases and the V segment lost 7 bases, leaving 8 bases of the junction unmatched. The CDR3 DNA reads as TGTGCCAGCAAGCTAGCGGGCGAAGGCTACAATGAGCAGTTCTTC. Its translation is CASKLAGEGYNEQFF.

This clone came up once. The J gene is TRBJ1-5, the V gene TRBV27; 10 bases are a match to TRBD1. The V gene end was trimmed by 5 bases and the J gene end by 2 bases; junction bases not matched to a gene: 3. CDR3 size: 15 residues. The germline V gene has CDR1 MNHEY and CDR2 SMNVEV (reference sequence). CDR3 coding DNA: TGTGCCAGCAGTACCGGGACAGGGGGCAATCAGCCCCAGCATTTT. It codes for CASSTGTGGNQPQHF.

This clone has a handful of counts. V gene TRBV5-1 combines with J gene TRBJ2-7; possible D gene TRBD2, 5 bases. Trimming removed 4 bases from V and 4 bases from J, with 15 bases in between. The CDR3 loop spans 14 amino acids. Per germline, CDR1 SGHRS and CDR2 YFSETQ. CDR3 loop: CASSGRGLEYEQYF. The CDR3 DNA sequence: TGCGCCAGCAGCGGCCGGGGATTAGAGTACGAGCAGTACTTC.

V and J are TRBV27 and TRBJ2-5; D is possibly TRBD1 (6 bases). Germline V gene data show CDR1 as MNHEY and CDR2 as SMNVEV (reference sequence). CDR3 size: 16 residues. The ends were cut back, 4 bases at V and 5 bases at J, with 20 bases in the middle. For the CDR3, the DNA is TGTGCCAGCAGTTGGGGGCACAGCGGATCGGCGGAGACCCAGTACTTC. Its protein product is CASSWGHSGSAETQYF.

The chain joins TRBV14 to TRBJ2-7; TRBD2 matches at 8 bases. Germline-derived CDR1 and CDR2 are SGHDN and FVKESK. The CDR3 runs 13 residues. The J segment lost 7 bases and the V segment lost 0 bases, leaving 2 bases of the junction unmatched. The DNA for the CDR3 is TGTGCCAGCAGCCAAGAAGGGACTAGGGAGCAGTACTTC. Translation gives CASSQEGTREQYF.

V and J are TRBV9 and TRBJ2-3; D possibly corresponds to TRBD2 (6 bases). This CDR3 spans 19 amino acids. Germline CDR1 SGDLS, CDR2 YYNGEE. Trimming removed 4 bases at V and 6 bases at J, with 30 bases between. The DNA for the CDR3 is TGTGCCAGCAGCCCCCCCGTGGGCCGGGACTCGACGCCCCTCGATACGCAGTATTTT. Translated: CASSPPVGRDSTPLDTQYF.

The rearrangement uses TRBV5-4 and TRBJ2-1, with 10 positions matching TRBD2. Trimming took 0 bases from V and 7 from J; bases not matched to a gene: 4. Germline V lookup: CDR1 SGHNT, CDR2 YYREEE (reference sequence). The CDR3 length is 15 residues. In nucleotides, the CDR3 is TGTGCCAGCAGCTTGGCGGCTAGCGGGAGAAATGAGCAGTTCTTC. This codes for CASSLAASGRNEQFF.